One sample yielded the 20 T cell receptor beta chains listed below, sequenced in a study of cytomegalovirus exposure and HLA in healthy donors. Primers: 60 Vbeta forward and 13 Jbeta reverse. Libraries were prepared by immunoSEQ multiplex PCR; TCRdb keeps only in-frame clonotypes and omits some of them. The repertoire holds 120,000 or so clones, around 84% seen once, with about 1.8% in the top ten. The sample consisted of PBMCs. These TCRs come from a man aged 18 to 30 in good health and CMV-seronegative.

This clone was counted a few times. The junction departs from the called germline gene at one end, perhaps through a read error. This chain joins TRBV27 and TRBJ1-1; possible D gene TRBD1, 5 bases. This CDR3 region has 14 residues. Per the germline V gene, CDR1 is MNHEY and CDR2 is SMNVEV (reference sequence). In nucleotides, the CDR3 is TGTGCCAGCAGTCTATCCTCGGGGGGACCTGAAGCTTTCTTT. It specifies CASSLSSGGPEAFF.

The chain uses TRBV2 and TRBJ2-7; D possibly corresponds to TRBD2 (6 bases). The length of the CDR3 is 15 residues. Trimming removed 6 bases from V and 9 bases from J, with 24 bases in between. Germline CDR1 and CDR2: SNHLY and FYNNEI. The CDR3 loop is CASSSTGILVGGQYF. The CDR3 DNA is TGTGCCAGCAGCAGTACCGGGATCCTAGTGGGGGGGCAGTACTTC.

The chain recombines TRBV19 with TRBJ1-1; 12 bases are a match to TRBD1. CDR3 length: 15 amino acids. The germline CDR1 and CDR2 sequences are LNHDA and SQIVND (reference sequence). V was pared by 3 bases and J by 5 bases, with 4 bases of the junction left unmatched. The CDR3 DNA reads as TGTGCCAGTAGTATCCAGGGACAGGGGGCTACTGAAGCTTTCTTT. It translates to CASSIQGQGATEAFF.

The genes are TRBV10-3 and TRBJ2-3, with 8 bases aligning to TRBD2. Germline CDR1 and CDR2: ENHRY and SYGVKD. The CDR3 has 14 amino acids. V dropped 3 bases and J dropped 5; count of bases not matched to a gene: 4. The CDR3 DNA reads TGTGCCATCAGTGAAGGACTAGCAGTAGATACGCAGTATTTT. Translated: CAISEGLAVDTQYF.

CDR3 sequence reads: CASSLVAPPADTQYF. The DNA of the CDR3 is TGCGCCAGCAGCTTGGTTGCCCCTCCCGCGGATACGCAGTATTTT. The gene calls are TRBV5-1 and TRBJ2-3; no definite D call. This CDR3 comprises 15 residues. Germline V gene sequence: CDR1 SGHRS, CDR2 YFSETQ. Trimming took 0 bases from V and 6 from J, leaving 14 bases between them.

V is TRBV9 and J is TRBJ2-3; D call uncertain. Deletions cut 4 bases from V and 4 bases from J, with 10 bases between. CDR3 size: 13 residues. Germline CDR1 reads SGDLS; CDR2 reads YYNGEE. The CDR3 DNA sequence: TGTGCCAGCAGCCCCCTAGATGCAGATACGCAGTATTTT. This encodes CASSPLDADTQYF.

The V and J genes are TRBV25-1 and TRBJ1-2, with TRBD1 matching 8 bases. V lost 2 bases, J lost 3 bases, and 11 bases stayed unmatched. CDR3 length equals 17 residues. Germline CDR1 MGHDK, CDR2 SYGVNS. The CDR3 spells CASSEGQGVVVDYGYTF. The CDR3 nucleotides are TGTGCCAGCAGTGAAGGACAGGGAGTCGTTGTTGACTATGGCTACACCTTC.

V gene TRBV19 combines with J gene TRBJ1-5; no clear D. V was shortened by 7 bases and J by 5 bases, with 18 bases between the two germline ends. CDR3 length equals 15 residues. Germline V gives CDR1 LNHDA, CDR2 SQIVND (reference sequence). The CDR3 sequence is CASNGISLPYQPQHF. CDR3 nucleotide sequence: TGTGCCAGTAACGGGATTTCTTTACCCTATCAGCCCCAGCATTTT.

The sample holds one count of this clone. The chain is built from TRBV18 and TRBJ1-2; D perhaps matches TRBD1 (5 bases). Trimming shortened V by 3 bases and J by 6 bases, and 11 bases separated the two germline ends. Germline V gene data show CDR1 as KGHSH and CDR2 as LQKENI. CDR3 length: 13 residues. The CDR3 spells CASSPGRGDGYTF. In nucleotides, the CDR3 is TGTGCCAGCTCACCGGGGCGCGGGGATGGCTACACCTTC.

A word on this clone: The identical CDR3 is also encoded by other nucleotide sequences in the sample. The chain couples TRBV5-4 to TRBJ2-1; D possibly corresponds to TRBD2 (6 bases). This CDR3 has 14 amino acids. Germline assignment: CDR1 SGHNT and CDR2 YYREEE (reference sequence). Trimming stripped 5 bases from V and 3 bases from J, with 12 bases between. This CDR3 reads CASSSAGLYNEQFF. Here the CDR3 DNA reads TGTGCCAGCAGTTCAGCGGGTCTCTACAATGAGCAGTTCTTC.

This clone was detected only once. The V gene is TRBV2, the J gene TRBJ1-1; a possible D gene is TRBD1 (6 bases). Per germline, CDR1 SNHLY and CDR2 FYNNEI. V was pared by 8 bases and J by 0 bases, with 7 bases between. The CDR3 spans 12 residues. The CDR3 region is CASGQMNTEAFF. The CDR3 DNA follows: TGTGCCAGCGGACAGATGAACACTGAAGCTTTCTTT.

The chain carries TRBV28 and TRBJ2-7; 8 nucleotides line up with TRBD2. V dropped 7 bases and J dropped 6; count of bases not matched to a gene: 17. Germline assignment: CDR1 MDHEN and CDR2 SYDVKM. The CDR3 runs 16 residues. CDR3 in amino acids: CASTTGGAAGRTEQYF. DNA of the CDR3: TGTGCCAGCACCACCGGGGGGGCCGCAGGAAGAACCGAGCAGTACTTC.

Only one count was recorded for this clone. The chain is built from TRBV11-2 and TRBJ2-1; 9 bases align to TRBD2. The V gene's germline CDR1 is SGHAT and CDR2 FQNNGV. CDR3 size: 16 residues. Trimming took 7 bases from V and 4 from J; bases not matched to a gene: 11. CDR3 in amino acids: CASTRLPSGAYNEQFF. The CDR3, as DNA: TGTGCCAGCACCCGACTCCCTAGCGGGGCGTACAATGAGCAGTTCTTC.

The chain uses TRBV7-2 and TRBJ1-4; D call uncertain. The CDR3 is made up of 15 amino acids. The germline CDR1 and CDR2 sequences are SGHTA and FQGNSA. Trimming cost V 5 bases and J 3 bases, with 13 bases left between them. The CDR3 loop reads CASSNRPGSNEKLFF. CDR3 nucleotide sequence: TGTGCCAGCAGCAACCGACCGGGGTCTAATGAAAAACTGTTTTTT.

V gene TRBV27 combines with J gene TRBJ1-2; 7 bases align to TRBD1. V was pared by 0 bases and J by 9 bases, with 10 bases of the junction left unmatched. Germline loops: CDR1 MNHEY, CDR2 SMNVEV (reference sequence). The CDR3 sequence is 15 residues long. CDR3 in amino acids: CASSLSGRGVNRYTF. CDR3 in DNA: TGTGCCAGCAGTTTATCCGGCAGGGGGGTCAATCGCTACACCTTC.

The chain has TRBV6-1 and TRBJ2-7; 7 bases map to TRBD1. This CDR3 region has 14 residues. Germline V lookup: CDR1 MNHNS, CDR2 SASEGT. V was pared by 4 bases and J by 5 bases, with 8 bases of the junction left unmatched. The CDR3 DNA reads TGTGCCAGCAGTGCGCTAGGGGGCATTGACGAGCAGTACTTC. Encoded protein: CASSALGGIDEQYF.

This clone was counted a few times. The chain links TRBV6-5 to TRBJ2-1, with 11 positions matching TRBD1. The germline CDR1 and CDR2 sequences are MNHEY and SVGAGI. The CDR3 is made up of 15 amino acids. Unmatched junction bases numbered 6, after V lost 5 bases and J lost 6 bases. In nucleotides, the CDR3 is TGTGCCAGCAGTGGACCGGGACAGGGGGGCAATGAGCAGTTCTTC. This sequence encodes CASSGPGQGGNEQFF.

In this sample, this clone turned up a few times. The CDR3 DNA is TGTGCCAGCAGCTCGGGAGCAGGGTGGGCCACTGAAGCTTTCTTT. Translation gives CASSSGAGWATEAFF. The gene calls are TRBV5-6 and TRBJ1-1, with a possible D match to TRBD1 (5 bases). The CDR3 contains 15 residues. Deletions cut 3 bases from V and 4 bases from J, with 16 bases between. The germline gives CDR1 SGHDT, CDR2 YYEEEE.

This sequence joins TRBV5-8 and TRBJ2-5, with 9 bases matching TRBD1. Germline CDR1 SGHTS, CDR2 YDEGEE. After removal of 3 bases from V and 6 bases from J, the junction contained 21 bases not matched to a gene. This CDR3 spans 19 amino acids. The CDR3 nucleotides read TGTGCCAGCAGCTCCCTTCTGGGCCTAACAGGGGGCACTAAAAAGACCCAGTACTTC. Protein product: CASSSLLGLTGGTKKTQYF.

This clone was seen once. This chain links TRBV7-9 with TRBJ1-2, with 9 bases that match TRBD1. Germline CDR1 is SEHNR and CDR2 is FQNEAQ (reference sequence). J was trimmed by 3 bases and V by 5 bases; bases with no gene match: 7. The CDR3 has 15 residues. The CDR3 is CASSPGTGRHYGYTF. CDR3 sequence (DNA): TGTGCCAGCAGCCCCGGGACAGGGAGGCACTATGGCTACACCTTC.